This TCR beta chain was profiled in a study of human T cells and chemical hapten exposure. Study-wide background: Patch tests put 0.01% DPC on the upper back, read at 6 days.

Time point defined: patch test 3, about 24 weeks after DPC sensitization. Sample treatment: therapeutic diphenylcyclopropenone sensitization with weekly scalp DPC. TCRdb used MiXCR to reprocess the RACE reads, holding one entry per CDR3 protein. The top ten hold approximately 2.5% of the sample, which has 95,000 to 150,000 distinct CDR3 sequences, over 9% seen once. This clonotype has more than one count but fewer than ten. Germline V gives CDR1 MNHNY, CDR2 SVGAGI (reference sequence). This CDR3 has 15 residues. V was pared by 2 bases and J by 5 bases, with 14 bases between. The TCR sequence derives from a woman between 50 and 59 years old with alopecia areata. Some clones in this sample may be carry-over from other donors' samples. This specimen consisted of whole blood, obtained in connection with sensitization to the hapten diphenylcyclopropenone (DPC). The V and J genes are TRBV6-6 and TRBJ2-3; D not certain. CDR3: CASSYRGSLIDTQYF. The CDR3 DNA sequence: TGTGCCAGCAGTTACCGTGGTAGCCTAATAGATACGCAGTATTTT.